This T cell receptor (beta chain) stems from a study of neoadjuvant anti-PD-1 for oral cavity cancer. Study results and caveats: TCR analyses covered only a few patients per response group.

CDR1 and CDR2 (germline): WSHSY, SAAADI. The length of the CDR3 is 15 residues. The V gene lost 6 bases and the J gene lost 6 bases, with 17 bases spanning the gap. Stated time point: after neoadjuvant nivolumab, at surgical resection. Cohort: HPV-negative, locally advanced oral cavity squamous cell carcinoma patients. This clone was picked up one time. The antigen is undetermined. Six replicates per PBMC sample, mostly from 480 ng of genomic DNA. Some clones are missing from TCRdb's copy, which holds only in-frame ones; the method was immunoSEQ multiplex PCR. The table includes roughly 13,000 clones, around 70% detected once.

The starting material was PBMCs, obtained after nivolumab (anti-PD-1) treatment. This TCR was sampled from a person aged 35-79 years with oral cavity squamous cell carcinoma. The chain recombines TRBV10-2 with TRBJ1-4; possible D gene TRBD1, 5 bases. The CDR3, as DNA: TGCGCCAGCAGAAACGATGATGGGGGGGATGAAAAACTGTTTTTT. Translated, it gives CASRNDDGGDEKLFF.